The 5 T cell receptor beta chains in this list originate from one sample, sequenced in a study of control samples from healthy donors and cancer patients. Sequencing used immunoSEQ multiplex PCR; TCRdb keeps in-frame clones, though not all of them. This table has some 120,000 clones, 85% to 90% appearing once. The sample taken for sequencing was blood. The receptors were gathered from a young man in good health.

The V call is TRBV11-3, the J call TRBJ1-1, with D hard to call. V lost 5 bases and J 0 bases, leaving 10 bases between the germline ends. Germline CDR1 is SGHNT and CDR2 is YENEEA. This CDR3 is built from 14 residues. The CDR3 DNA reads as TGTGCCAGCAGCCGGTGGACCTTGAACACTGAAGCTTTCTTT. This translates into CASSRWTLNTEAFF. Based on the CDR3 plus reference TRBV11-3 and TRBJ1-1, the full variable domain is EAGVVQSPRYKIIEKKQPVAFWCNPISGHNTLYWYLQNLGQGPELLIRYENEEAVDDSQLPKDRFSAERLKGVDSTLKIQPAELGDSAVYLCASSRWTLNTEAFFGQGTRLTVV.

The V gene is TRBV5-1, the J gene TRBJ1-4, with 7 bases fitting TRBD1. Germline V gene lookup returns CDR1 SGHRS and CDR2 YFSETQ. V was pared by 3 bases and J by 2 bases, with 10 bases of the junction left unmatched. The CDR3 has 17 residues. The CDR3 region has the DNA TGCGCCAGCAGCTCGACAGGGTCTAGGACGACTAATGAAAAACTGTTTTTT. Its translation is CASSSTGSRTTNEKLFF.

V gene TRBV15 combines with J gene TRBJ2-1, with D tentatively TRBD1 (7 bases). Germline values: CDR1 LNHNV, CDR2 YYDKDF (reference sequence). The CDR3 sequence is 14 residues long. The V and J ends lost 0 bases and 8 bases respectively, with 11 bases between them. CDR3 sequence (DNA): TGTGCCACCAGCAGAGACAGGGGGGTGGATGAGCAGTTCTTC. The encoded protein is CATSRDRGVDEQFF.

This chain joins TRBV6-5 and TRBJ1-2, with unresolved D. Trimming pared 8 bases from V and 13 bases from J, leaving 17 bases between. The CDR3 runs to 11 residues. Germline CDR1 MNHEY, CDR2 SVGAGI. CDR3 in DNA: TGTGCCAGCGTCGGAGGAGGGCCCTCCACCTTC. Translating gives CASVGGGPSTF.

The V gene is TRBV3-1 (or the pseudogene TRBV3-2), the J gene TRBJ2-5; 9 positions match TRBD2. After removal of 1 base from V and 4 bases from J, the junction contained 22 bases not matched to a gene. In germline, CDR1 is LGHDT, CDR2 YNNKEL (reference sequence). The CDR3 length is 21 residues. In DNA, the CDR3 is TGTGCCAGCAGCCAAGTCATCGGAAACCCATTCGGCGGGGGGGCTTCAGAGACCCAGTACTTC. Its translation: CASSQVIGNPFGGGASETQYF.